Following are 18 T cell receptor beta chains from one sample sequenced in a study of T cells after posttransplantation cyclophosphamide (dated by TCRdb to 2016 to 2017). Receptor libraries were prepared by the immunoSEQ multiplex PCR assay. What TCRdb holds here is the immuneACCESS table cut down to in-frame rearrangements. Part of the clones is not present; checked against another copy, under half of the missing clones reflect an unresolved V gene, and the others are unexplained. The sample records tens of thousands of clones, 85% to 95% of which are singletons. Together, the top ten hold approximately 2.7% of the sample. Sequenced material: PBMCs. Receptors were obtained from a woman aged 25 to 39 in good health and a related stem cell transplant donor.

The V gene is TRBV30, the J gene TRBJ2-7, with 7 bases fitting TRBD2. This CDR3 comprises 12 residues. Germline V CDR1 and CDR2: GTSNPN, SVGIG (reference sequence). CDR3: CGSGAPGGEQYF. DNA for the CDR3: TGTGGTTCAGGCGCCCCCGGGGGGGAGCAGTACTTC.

The chain joins TRBV11-1 to TRBJ1-1, with a weak D call TRBD1 (6 bases). CDR1 and CDR2 (germline): SGHAT, FQDESV (reference sequence). The CDR3 is 13 residues long. V lost 5 bases and J 4 bases, leaving 11 bases between the germline ends. The CDR3 sequence is CASSTNRVTEAFF. The CDR3, as DNA: TGTGCCAGCAGCACGAACAGGGTCACTGAAGCTTTCTTT.

This clone turned up a few times. The chain joins TRBV2 to TRBJ2-7; D unresolved. Germline CDR1 reads SNHLY; CDR2 reads FYNNEI. The V end lost 4 bases, the J end lost 5 bases, and 15 bases lay between the germline ends. CDR3 size: 14 residues. CDR3 nucleotide sequence: TGTGCCAGCAGTGTTGATGGCGTCCTCGACGAGCAGTACTTC. Its translation is CASSVDGVLDEQYF. Using reference TRBV2 and TRBJ2-7 for the parts outside the CDR3, the full variable domain is EPEVTQTPSHQVTQMGQEVILRCVPISNHLYFYWYRQILGQKVEFLVSFYNNEISEKSEIFDDQFSVERPDGSNFTLKIRSTKLEDSAMYFCASSVDGVLDEQYFGPGTRLTVT.

The V call is TRBV9, the J call TRBJ2-5; D not certain. This CDR3 region has 14 residues. Germline V CDR1 and CDR2: SGDLS, YYNGEE. V shed 1 base and J shed 4 bases, with 11 bases lying between them. The CDR3: CASSVNHSPETQYF. In nucleotides, the CDR3 is TGTGCCAGCAGCGTAAATCACAGTCCAGAGACCCAGTACTTC.

The chain has TRBV4-2 and TRBJ2-1; 9 positions match TRBD2. Germline V lookup: CDR1 LGHNA, CDR2 YNFKEQ. The CDR3 sequence is 16 residues long. The ends lost 1 base at V and 9 bases at J; junction bases unmatched: 10. The CDR3 spells CASSQVQSSGASEQFF. CDR3 coding DNA: TGTGCCAGCAGCCAAGTTCAGTCTAGCGGGGCGAGTGAGCAGTTCTTC.

This sequence joins TRBV11-2 and TRBJ1-1, with 7 bases matching TRBD1. The CDR3 has 17 residues. V lost 2 bases, J lost 5 bases, and 14 bases stayed unmatched. Looked up from germline, CDR1 is SGHAT and CDR2 is FQNNGV. DNA of the CDR3: TGTGCCAGCAGCTTATCAGGGGGTAGTTACGGGGGGACTGAAGCTTTCTTT. Protein sequence: CASSLSGGSYGGTEAFF.

This chain joins TRBV7-2 and TRBJ1-1, with D perhaps TRBD1 (5 bases). The germline V and J ends were trimmed by 1 base and 12 bases, with 18 bases remaining between them. The CDR3 is made up of 14 amino acids. The germline V gene encodes CDR1 SGHTA and CDR2 FQGNSA. This CDR3 reads CASSLEGRQGASFF. CDR3 nucleotide sequence: TGTGCCAGCAGCTTAGAAGGGCGGCAGGGTGCATCTTTCTTT.

This chain uses TRBV6-6 with TRBJ1-2; tentatively, D is TRBD1 (6 bases). Germline lookup yields CDR1 MNHNY and CDR2 SVGAGI (reference sequence). V lost 2 bases, J lost 5 bases, and 9 bases lay in between. The CDR3 sequence is 13 residues long. The CDR3 nucleotides read TGTGCCAGCAGTTACGGAGGGGGATATGGCTACACCTTC. This translates into CASSYGGGYGYTF.

The chain is built from TRBV5-6 and TRBJ1-1; D unresolved. V lost 3 bases and J 3 bases, leaving 6 bases between the germline ends. CDR1 is SGHDT and CDR2 is YYEEEE in the germline V gene. The CDR3 runs to 12 residues. CDR3 DNA: TGTGCCAGCAGCTCCGGGGACACTGAAGCTTTCTTT. Encoded protein: CASSSGDTEAFF.

This chain joins TRBV11-1 and TRBJ1-4; D possibly corresponds to TRBD1 (6 bases). V was cut by 0 bases and J by 5 bases, with 10 bases left in between. Germline loops: CDR1 SGHAT, CDR2 FQDESV (reference sequence). This CDR3 is 15 amino acids long. Written as DNA, the CDR3 is TGTGCCAGCAGCTTAGCCGGGACAAGAAATGAAAAACTGTTTTTT. It specifies CASSLAGTRNEKLFF.

This clone was seen just once. This chain uses TRBV13 with TRBJ1-4; D is perhaps TRBD1 (6 bases). Germline CDR1 reads PRHDT; CDR2 reads FYEKMQ (reference sequence). The ends were cut back, 5 bases at V and 8 bases at J, with 15 bases in the middle. The CDR3 is 14 residues long. The DNA of the CDR3 is TGTGCCAGCAGCCGGACAGACTCTGACGAAAAACTGTTTTTT. Amino acid sequence: CASSRTDSDEKLFF.

This rearrangement joins TRBV27 to TRBJ2-7; 7 bases match TRBD2. The CDR3 spans 13 residues. The germline V gene encodes CDR1 MNHEY and CDR2 SMNVEV (reference sequence). V lost 4 bases to trimming and J lost 2 bases; unmatched junction nucleotides: 2. CDR3 region: CASSWGGPYEQYF. The CDR3 DNA reads as TGTGCCAGCAGTTGGGGGGGACCCTACGAGCAGTACTTC.

This clone was detected once. The chain has TRBV28 and TRBJ1-2; 8 nucleotides line up with TRBD1. Trimming at V came to 2 bases and at J to 6 bases, leaving 8 bases not matched to a gene. The CDR3 is 15 amino acids. The V gene's germline CDR1 is MDHEN and CDR2 SYDVKM. CDR3 in amino acids: CASSLPGQAIDGYTF. DNA of the CDR3: TGTGCCAGCAGTTTACCGGGACAGGCGATCGATGGCTACACCTTC.

V usage is TRBV2 and J usage is TRBJ2-4, with a weak D call TRBD1 (6 bases). The ends were cut back, 9 bases at V and 7 bases at J, with 16 bases in the middle. The CDR3 totals 13 residues. Germline values: CDR1 SNHLY, CDR2 FYNNEI. CDR3 coding DNA: TGTGCCAGTAAACAGGGCCCACGTAACATTCAGTACTTC. This gives the protein CASKQGPRNIQYF.

The chain carries TRBV28 and TRBJ1-3; possibly TRBD1 for D (5 bases). Germline assignment: CDR1 MDHEN and CDR2 SYDVKM. The CDR3 length is 15 residues. The germline V and J ends were trimmed by 2 bases and 0 bases, with 8 bases remaining between them. CDR3 loop: CASSLGQSSGNTIYF. DNA for the CDR3: TGTGCCAGCAGTTTAGGACAAAGCTCTGGAAACACCATATATTTT.

V usage is TRBV7-9 and J usage is TRBJ1-1; tentatively, D is TRBD1 (5 bases). This CDR3 contains 12 residues. V lost 5 bases to trimming and J lost 12 bases, with 16 bases between them. Germline V gene lookup returns CDR1 SEHNR and CDR2 FQNEAQ (reference sequence). CDR3 protein: CASSRQQGGTFF. CDR3 nucleotide sequence: TGTGCCAGCAGCCGCCAGCAGGGAGGTACTTTCTTT.

The CDR3 spells CSVDVRQSTDTQYF. CDR3 DNA sequence: TGCAGCGTTGACGTTCGCCAGAGCACAGATACGCAGTATTTT. The chain employs TRBV29-1 and TRBJ2-3; D remains unclear. From germline, CDR1 is SQVTM and CDR2 ANQGSEA. The CDR3 extends over 14 amino acids. V was clipped by 3 bases and J by 0 bases, with 10 bases between them.

The rearrangement uses TRBV5-1 and TRBJ2-7; D gene ambiguous. This CDR3 comprises 15 residues. Germline-derived CDR1 and CDR2 are SGHRS and YFSETQ. The V and J ends lost 2 bases and 1 base respectively, with 13 bases between them. CDR3 coding DNA: TGCGCCAGCAGCTTAAGTTCTGGGCCGTCCTACGAGCAGTACTTC. Translating it yields CASSLSSGPSYEQYF.